The 5 T cell receptor beta chains below all came from one sample that was sequenced in a study of blood T cell repertoires in COVID-19. Sequencing was performed with immunoSEQ multiplex PCR; in TCRdb, only in-frame clones are kept and a portion is missing. The profile shows 150,000 to 200,000 clones, roughly 82% of them singletons. Sample: peripheral blood. The receptors originated from an older woman with acute or convalescent COVID-19.

CDR3 sequence reads: CAISDSGKGQETQYF. The CDR3 DNA reads as TGTGCCATCAGTGACTCAGGGAAAGGCCAAGAGACCCAGTACTTC. The chain couples TRBV10-3 to TRBJ2-5; tentatively, D is TRBD1 (5 bases). Germline V gene lookup returns CDR1 ENHRY and CDR2 SYGVKD. V dropped 3 bases and J dropped 1 base, with 12 bases sitting between them. CDR3 length equals 15 residues.

The table lists this clone with a few counts. This rearrangement joins TRBV7-8 to TRBJ2-7; D remains ambiguous. V was clipped by 2 bases and J by 5 bases, with 4 bases between them. The CDR3 contains 11 residues. Looked up from germline, CDR1 is SGHVS and CDR2 is FQNEAQ. Here the CDR3 DNA reads TGTGCCAGCAGCTTATCGGACGAGCAGTACTTC. As protein: CASSLSDEQYF.

V is TRBV29-1 and J is TRBJ2-5, with a tentative D call TRBD1 (6 bases). Deletions cut 5 bases from V and 0 bases from J, with 16 bases between. The CDR3 runs 15 residues. CDR1 is SQVTM and CDR2 is ANQGSEA in the germline V gene. The CDR3 loop is CSVRNPGQYQETQYF. The CDR3 nucleotides are TGCAGCGTTAGGAACCCGGGACAATACCAAGAGACCCAGTACTTC.

The rearrangement links TRBV2 to TRBJ1-1; 7 bases line up with TRBD1. Per the germline V gene, CDR1 is SNHLY and CDR2 is FYNNEI. V lost 6 bases to trimming and J lost 2 bases; unmatched junction nucleotides: 6. This CDR3 region has 14 residues. CDR3 in amino acids: CASRGQTINTEAFF. CDR3 DNA sequence: TGTGCCAGCAGGGGACAGACGATAAACACTGAAGCTTTCTTT.

This chain uses TRBV27 with TRBJ1-2; TRBD1 aligns across 7 bases. CDR3 length equals 13 residues. V trimming: 8 bases; J trimming: 4 bases; junction bases outside the gene matches: 7. The germline gives CDR1 MNHEY, CDR2 SMNVEV (reference sequence). The DNA for the CDR3 is TGTGCCAGCCCGGTGAGGGACAGCTATGGCTACACCTTC. Its translation is CASPVRDSYGYTF.